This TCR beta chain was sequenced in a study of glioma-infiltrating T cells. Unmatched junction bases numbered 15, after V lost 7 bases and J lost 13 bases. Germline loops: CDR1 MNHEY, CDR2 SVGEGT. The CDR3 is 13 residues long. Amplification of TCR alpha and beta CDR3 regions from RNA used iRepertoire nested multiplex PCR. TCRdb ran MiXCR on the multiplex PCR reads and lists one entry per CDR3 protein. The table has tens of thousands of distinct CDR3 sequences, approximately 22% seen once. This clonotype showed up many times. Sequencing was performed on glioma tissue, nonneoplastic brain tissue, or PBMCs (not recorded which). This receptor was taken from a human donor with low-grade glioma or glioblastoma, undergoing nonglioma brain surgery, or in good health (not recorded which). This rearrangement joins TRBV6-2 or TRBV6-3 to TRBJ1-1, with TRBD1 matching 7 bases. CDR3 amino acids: CASTNPGGVLDFF. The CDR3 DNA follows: TGTGCCAGCACCAACCCAGGGGGTGTTTTGGATTTCTTT.